The clone carrying this T cell receptor (beta chain) was seen more than once but under ten times. The antigen is unknown. The germline gives CDR1 SEHNR, CDR2 FQNEAQ (reference sequence). Trimming cost V 2 bases and J 8 bases, with 4 bases left between them. This CDR3 contains 11 residues. The data are from a study of beta chain features in type 1 diabetes. Study as a whole: The examined sorted cells totaled fewer than 110,000,000 across samples. The study, taken as a whole, reports: Among patients with Type 1 diabetes, TCRB CDR3s were moderately but significantly shorter in every one of the four CD4+ subsets.

TCRB transcripts that were expressed got sequenced, as all of the isolated RNA had been reverse transcribed. TCRdb's copy holds only in-frame clones and misses some; the assay was immunoSEQ multiplex PCR. The profile shows 120,000 to 150,000 clones, 40% to 55% of them singletons. The chain joins TRBV7-9 to TRBJ2-1; D is ambiguous. Sequencing input: Tregs from blood. This receptor was identified in a young man in good health. Here the CDR3 DNA reads TGTGCCAGCAGCTTATTAGATGAGCAGTTCTTC. Translation: CASSLLDEQFF.